Each of the 19 T cell receptor beta chains below was sequenced from the same sample in a study of regulatory T cells in long-lasting Graves disease. Sequencing libraries for TCR beta were prepared with iRepertoire HTBI primers and Arm-PCR of CDR3 regions. Using its own MiXCR run on the multiplex PCR reads, TCRdb lists one record per CDR3 protein. Of roughly 500,000 distinct CDR3 sequences in the sample, about 20% were seen once. The time point was: persistent/refractory GD, antithyroid drugs over 5 years with positive TRAb. PBMC RNA served as the TCR library source. The sequencing here drew on peripheral blood mononuclear cells (PBMCs), taken when the disease was refractory, from a patient treated with antithyroid drugs. These receptors were taken from a female donor with Graves disease.

About this clonotype: A read error may produce the germline difference seen at one junction end. The chain couples TRBV7-2 to TRBJ1-1; tentatively, D is TRBD1 (5 bases). The CDR3 sequence is 15 residues long. The germline V gene encodes CDR1 SGHTA and CDR2 FQGNSA. DNA of the CDR3: TGTGCCAGCAGCCGCGCGCGGGCTGCGGGGACTGAAGCTCTCTTT. It is translated as CASSRARAAGTEALF.

This chain connects TRBV28 to TRBJ1-1; TRBD1 aligns across 11 bases. The CDR3 covers 19 residues. V shed 2 bases and J 2 bases; nucleotides not matched to a gene: 13. Germline CDR1 is MDHEN and CDR2 is SYDVKM. Here the CDR3 reads CASSLPPQSGQGANTEAFF. CDR3 in DNA: TGTGCCAGCAGTTTACCCCCCCAGTCAGGACAGGGGGCTAACACTGAAGCTTTCTTT.

This clonotype was seen many times. V gene TRBV6-1 combines with J gene TRBJ2-7; D gene ambiguous. The CDR3 runs 12 residues. CDR1 is MNHNS, CDR2 SASEGT, per germline. V was cut by 5 bases and J by 6 bases, with 11 bases left in between. The CDR3, as DNA: TGTGCCAGCAGTAACCTATACGGCGAGCAGTACTTC. This sequence encodes CASSNLYGEQYF.

This clonotype was observed a handful of times. This rearrangement joins TRBV7-9 to TRBJ2-2; tentatively, D is TRBD2 (5 bases). CDR1 is SEHNR and CDR2 is FQNEAQ in the germline V gene (reference sequence). The CDR3 runs to 16 residues. Trimming removed 2 bases from V and 5 bases from J, with 15 bases in between. CDR3 protein: CASSLRRGGLTGELFF. The DNA for the CDR3 is TGTGCCAGCAGCTTACGAAGAGGAGGATTAACCGGGGAGCTGTTTTTT.

The V call is TRBV7-6, the J call TRBJ2-7; possible D gene TRBD1, 6 bases. V was cut by 5 bases and J by 5 bases, with 16 bases left in between. CDR3 length: 14 amino acids. From germline, CDR1 is SGHVS and CDR2 FNYEAQ. The CDR3 spells CASSATGRGNEQYF. For the CDR3, the DNA is TGTGCCAGCAGCGCGACAGGACGAGGAAACGAGCAGTACTTC.

This clonotype was counted between two and nine times. For the CDR3, the DNA is TGCGCCAGCAGCTTGGGAGGGAGGGAGACGCACTACGAGCAGTACTTC. Its translation: CASSLGGRETHYEQYF. The V call is TRBV5-1, the J call TRBJ2-7; 7 nucleotides agree with TRBD2. Trimming removed 0 bases from V and 3 bases from J; junction bases left unmatched: 9. The CDR3 extends over 16 amino acids. Per germline, CDR1 SGHRS and CDR2 YFSETQ. Full variable domain (missing parts from reference TRBV5-1 and TRBJ2-7): KAGVTQTPRYLIKTRGQQVTLSCSPISGHRSVSWYQQTPGQGLQFLFEYFSETQRNKGNFPGRFSGRQFSNSRSEMNVSTLELGDSALYLCASSLGGRETHYEQYFGPGTRLTVT.

Details on this clonotype: This may come from a read error, since a much larger clone is one base off. This chain joins TRBV6-2 or TRBV6-3 and TRBJ1-5; D remains ambiguous. Germline assignment: CDR1 MNHEY and CDR2 SVGEGT. V lost 6 bases, J lost 2 bases, and 11 bases lay in between. The CDR3 consists of 14 residues. CDR3 nucleotides: TGTGCCAGCAGCCCAAATGGGCGCAATCAGCCCCAGCATTTT. This sequence encodes CASSPNGRNQPQHF.

This chain connects TRBV30 to TRBJ1-1; D is unresolved. The CDR3 length is 14 residues. V lost 0 bases, J lost 1 base, and 9 bases lay in between. In germline, CDR1 is GTSNPN, CDR2 SVGIG (reference sequence). The CDR3 here is CAWSVRRANTEAFF. The DNA of the CDR3 is TGTGCCTGGAGTGTACGTCGGGCGAACACTGAAGCTTTCTTT.

This rearrangement joins TRBV7-8 to TRBJ1-1; D perhaps matches TRBD1 (5 bases). The CDR3 spans 12 residues. CDR1 and CDR2 (germline): SGHVS, FQNEAQ. The V end lost 2 bases, the J end lost 9 bases, and 10 bases lay between the germline ends. CDR3 nucleotide sequence: TGTGCCAGCAGCTTAATGGGGGGTAAAGCTTTCTTT. Protein product: CASSLMGGKAFF.

This clonotype was seen many times. The rearrangement links TRBV12-3 or TRBV12-4 to TRBJ1-3; a weak D match, TRBD1 (6 bases). The V gene lost 6 bases and the J gene lost 3 bases, with 15 bases spanning the gap. The CDR3 length is 15 residues. The CDR3 loop is CASRPGGAVGNTIYF. The CDR3 region has the DNA TGTGCCAGCAGGCCCGGGGGGGCTGTTGGAAACACCATATATTTT.

The chain couples TRBV24-1 to TRBJ2-7; no clear D. Trimming pared 6 bases from V and 4 bases from J, leaving 18 bases between. Per germline, CDR1 KGHDR and CDR2 SFDVKD. There are 15 residues in the CDR3. The CDR3 protein is CATSIIMDLLYEQYF. Here the CDR3 DNA reads TGTGCCACCAGTATAATTATGGACCTACTATACGAGCAGTACTTC.

DNA for the CDR3: TGTGCCAGCAGTTACAGAGGGAGCGGCTACACCTTC. It translates to CASSYRGSGYTF. V and J are TRBV6-5 and TRBJ1-2; D uncertain. CDR3 size: 12 residues. Germline CDR1 reads MNHEY; CDR2 reads SVGAGI. The V end lost 2 bases, the J end lost 8 bases, and 9 bases lay between the germline ends.

The chain uses TRBV12-3 or TRBV12-4 and TRBJ1-1, with D maybe TRBD1 (6 bases). Trimming took 4 bases from V and 1 from J, leaving 16 bases between them. The CDR3 totals 16 residues. The CDR3: CASSSFSGAKNTEAFF. The CDR3 DNA follows: TGTGCCAGCAGTTCCTTCTCAGGGGCCAAGAACACTGAAGCTTTCTTT.

A remark on this clonotype: Its ends do not fully match the called genes, so a read error is possible. This chain's CDR3 is CASSPTGYQETQYF. The CDR3 DNA reads as TGTGCTAGCAGCCCAACAGGGTACCAAGAGACCCAGTACTTC. V is TRBV7-7 and J is TRBJ2-5; D is perhaps TRBD1 (6 bases). CDR1 and CDR2 from the germline V gene are SSHAT and FNYEAQ (reference sequence). The CDR3 loop spans 14 amino acids.

This clonotype has ten or more counts. The chain combines TRBV28 with TRBJ2-7, with a tentative D call TRBD1 (5 bases). Trimming took 8 bases from V and 4 from J, leaving 18 bases between them. The CDR3 covers 14 residues. Germline V gives CDR1 MDHEN, CDR2 SYDVKM. CDR3 sequence (DNA): TGTGCCAGCCTAAATTCTGACAGAAAGTACGAGCAGTACTTC. It yields the protein CASLNSDRKYEQYF.

This clonotype has a count of ten or more. The V gene is TRBV2, the J gene TRBJ2-7; D may be TRBD1 (6 bases). This CDR3 is 13 amino acids long. CDR1 is SNHLY and CDR2 is FYNNEI in the germline V gene. The V and J ends lost 4 bases and 5 bases respectively, with 12 bases between them. The CDR3 coding sequence is TGTGCCAGCAGTGGTGCCAGGGGCGACGAGCAGTACTTC. This codes for CASSGARGDEQYF.

This clonotype came up a few times. This sequence joins TRBV5-8 and TRBJ2-7, with TRBD1 matching 9 bases. The CDR3 runs to 15 residues. The V gene end was trimmed by 5 bases and the J gene end by 2 bases; junction bases not matched to a gene: 8. Per germline, CDR1 SGHTS and CDR2 YDEGEE. Here the CDR3 reads CASSPHRGRTYEQYF. The CDR3 DNA is TGTGCCAGCAGTCCACACAGGGGGCGAACCTACGAGCAGTACTTC.

The gene calls are TRBV5-1 and TRBJ1-6, with 10 bases aligning to TRBD1. The V and J ends lost 4 bases and 9 bases, in that order; junction bases with no gene match: 7. The CDR3 totals 15 residues. Germline V gene lookup returns CDR1 SGHRS and CDR2 YFSETQ. The CDR3 here is CASSLRQGAASPLHF. In DNA form, the CDR3 reads TGCGCCAGCAGCCTCCGACAGGGGGCCGCTTCACCCCTCCACTTT.

This clonotype appeared a few times. This rearrangement joins TRBV5-1 to TRBJ1-1, with TRBD1 matching over 7 bases. The CDR3 extends over 16 amino acids. With V trimmed by 4 bases and J by 5 bases, 14 bases remained unmatched. In germline, CDR1 is SGHRS, CDR2 YFSETQ. The CDR3 bases are TGCGCCAGCAGCGGAGACCCTACAGGGGTCTGGACTGAAGCTTTCTTT. As protein: CASSGDPTGVWTEAFF.